This T cell receptor beta chain was found in a study of T cell responses to AZD1222 COVID-19 vaccine. V lost 4 bases, J lost 8 bases, and 17 bases lay in between. This CDR3 comprises 15 residues. The germline V gene has CDR1 SGHTA and CDR2 FQGNSA. Assay used: immunoSEQ multiplex PCR; TCRdb lists only in-frame clones, some missing. The sample has approximately 45,000 clones; approximately 90% are singletons. The rearrangement uses TRBV7-2 and TRBJ1-4, with D perhaps matching TRBD1 (5 bases). The sample was peripheral blood, taken 28 days after the second AZD1222 dose. This TCR derives from an adult who received the AZD1222 COVID-19 vaccine. CDR3 residues: CASSSEGRSGEKLFF. The CDR3 coding sequence is TGTGCCAGCAGCTCGGAGGGACGGTCGGGAGAAAAACTGTTTTTT.